Shown below are 26 T cell receptor beta chains from a single sample sequenced in a study of blood T cell repertoires in COVID-19. Sequencing was performed with immunoSEQ multiplex PCR; in TCRdb, only in-frame clones are kept and a portion is missing. The sample consists of about 110,000 clones, around 81% of them appearing once. The sequenced sample consisted of peripheral blood. These receptors all stem from a woman aged 65 to 85 with acute or convalescent COVID-19.

The V call is TRBV6-5, the J call TRBJ2-2; D possibly corresponds to TRBD2 (6 bases). CDR3 length: 13 residues. The V end lost 5 bases, the J end lost 9 bases, and 13 bases lay between the germline ends. Germline V gene data show CDR1 as MNHEY and CDR2 as SVGAGI. CDR3 bases: TGTGCCAGCAGTATGACTAGTCTCAGGGAGCTGTTTTTT. Its translation: CASSMTSLRELFF.

The gene calls are TRBV4-1 and TRBJ2-1, with TRBD2 identical over 9 bases. Per germline, CDR1 MGHRA and CDR2 YSYEKL. This CDR3 is 18 amino acids long. V shed 0 bases and J 3 bases; nucleotides not matched to a gene: 9. The CDR3 nucleotides are TGCGCCAGCAGCCAAGATGTTTATAGGCGGGAGGGCTACAATGAGCAGTTCTTC. Translation: CASSQDVYRREGYNEQFF.

The chain has TRBV19 and TRBJ2-2; 10 bases are a match to TRBD1. CDR3 length equals 15 residues. CDR1 LNHDA and CDR2 SQIVND come from the germline V gene (reference sequence). After removal of 5 bases from V and 5 bases from J, the junction contained 5 bases not matched to a gene. CDR3: CASSLGTGETGELFF. The CDR3 bases are TGTGCCAGTAGTCTAGGGACAGGGGAAACCGGGGAGCTGTTTTTT. Supplemented by reference TRBV19 and TRBJ2-2, the full variable domain reads DGGITQSPKYLFRKEGQNVTLSCEQNLNHDAMYWYRQDPGQGLRLIYYSQIVNDFQKGDIAEGYSVSREKKESFPLTVTSAQKNPTAFYLCASSLGTGETGELFFGEGSRLTVL.

The chain combines TRBV10-3 with TRBJ2-1; 10 nucleotides match TRBD2. There are 15 residues in the CDR3. Germline lookup yields CDR1 ENHRY and CDR2 SYGVKD. Trimming cost V 2 bases and J 11 bases; bases outside gene matches: 9. The CDR3 sequence: CAISEGLAEGAKQFF. Written as DNA, the CDR3 is TGTGCCATCAGTGAGGGACTAGCGGAGGGAGCCAAGCAGTTCTTC.

This chain links TRBV12-3 or TRBV12-4 with TRBJ1-6; possible D gene TRBD1, 6 bases. The V and J ends lost 6 bases and 12 bases respectively, with 12 bases between them. CDR3 length equals 12 residues. CDR3 sequence reads: CASRGYREPLHF. CDR3 nucleotide sequence: TGTGCCAGCAGGGGGTACAGGGAACCCCTCCACTTT.

This chain joins TRBV19 and TRBJ1-5; tentatively, D is TRBD1 (5 bases). V shed 6 bases and J shed 3 bases, with 18 bases lying between them. The germline CDR1 and CDR2 sequences are LNHDA and SQIVND (reference sequence). The CDR3 has 16 residues. CDR3 coding DNA: TGTGCCAGTAGGATAAACTCGGGGGTCCCCAATCAGCCCCAGCATTTT. This sequence encodes CASRINSGVPNQPQHF.

In its sample, this clone was seen a few times. In DNA, the CDR3 is TGTGCCATCAGTGACATAACCTACGGAAACACCATATATTTT. It codes for CAISDITYGNTIYF. The V gene is TRBV10-3, the J gene TRBJ1-3; no definite D call. Germline CDR1 is ENHRY and CDR2 is SYGVKD. The CDR3 is 14 residues long. The germline V and J ends were trimmed by 3 bases and 4 bases, with 10 bases remaining between them.

A single count supports this clone. The chain joins TRBV5-1 to TRBJ2-3; D not resolved. Germline-derived CDR1 and CDR2 are SGHRS and YFSETQ. Trimming took 7 bases from V and 1 from J, leaving 10 bases between them. The CDR3 length is 13 residues. CDR3 protein: CASSFPGTDTQYF. The CDR3 DNA reads TGCGCCAGCTCCTTCCCCGGCACAGATACGCAGTATTTT.

J is TRBJ1-3 and V is TRBV28, with D hard to call. Germline V gene sequence: CDR1 MDHEN, CDR2 SYDVKM. The CDR3 is 13 amino acids. V was cut by 5 bases and J by 3 bases, with 8 bases left in between. Written as DNA, the CDR3 is TGTGCCAGCAGTCCCGACATTGGAAACACCATATATTTT. Its protein product is CASSPDIGNTIYF.

The rearrangement links TRBV7-9 to TRBJ2-3; possible D gene TRBD2, 6 bases. The V end was cut by 0 bases, the J end by 0 bases, with 16 bases between. CDR1 and CDR2 from the germline V gene are SEHNR and FQNEAQ (reference sequence). The CDR3 covers 18 residues. The CDR3 bases are TGTGCCAGCAGCTTAGCGGTGAGCCGCGGGACTAGCACAGATACGCAGTATTTT. Translation: CASSLAVSRGTSTDTQYF.

The genes are TRBV7-6 and TRBJ2-5; 12 bases agree with TRBD2. Germline assignment: CDR1 SGHVS and CDR2 FNYEAQ. After removal of 1 base from V and 2 bases from J, the junction contained 5 bases not matched to a gene. CDR3 size: 17 residues. CDR3 nucleotide sequence: TGTGCCAGCAGCTTAGGGCTAGCGGGAGGGGGGCAAGAGACCCAGTACTTC. Protein: CASSLGLAGGGQETQYF.

The chain couples TRBV28 to TRBJ2-3; 13 bases map to TRBD2. Germline-derived CDR1 and CDR2 are MDHEN and SYDVKM. CDR3 length: 14 amino acids. With V trimmed by 7 bases and J by 11 bases, 9 bases remained unmatched. The CDR3 DNA follows: TGTGCCAGCAAAGTGGGGACTAGCGGGATCCAGCAGTATTTT. Its translation: CASKVGTSGIQQYF.

This rearrangement joins TRBV28 to TRBJ1-2, with TRBD1 matching over 8 bases. CDR3 length: 13 amino acids. V trimming: 6 bases; J trimming: 6 bases; junction bases outside the gene matches: 6. Germline CDR1 reads MDHEN; CDR2 reads SYDVKM. The CDR3 here is CASRVGTGDGYTF. CDR3 DNA sequence: TGTGCCAGCAGAGTCGGGACAGGCGATGGCTACACCTTC.

This clone showed up just once. The gene calls are TRBV28 and TRBJ1-1; 7 bases agree with TRBD1. Trimming removed 7 bases from V and 7 bases from J; junction bases left unmatched: 3. From germline, CDR1 is MDHEN and CDR2 SYDVKM. The CDR3 loop spans 11 amino acids. This CDR3 is CASTQGGEAFF. The CDR3 bases are TGTGCCAGCACCCAGGGGGGTGAAGCTTTCTTT.

The chain couples TRBV2 to TRBJ2-3; 8 bases align to TRBD1. The J segment lost 0 bases and the V segment lost 5 bases, leaving 1 base of the junction unmatched. Germline loops: CDR1 SNHLY, CDR2 FYNNEI. This CDR3 has 14 amino acids. The DNA of the CDR3 is TGTGCCAGCAGTCGGGACAGGAGCACAGATACGCAGTATTTT. It is translated as CASSRDRSTDTQYF.

J is TRBJ1-3 and V is TRBV29-1, with D tentatively TRBD1 (5 bases). Trimming left V 6 bases short and J 3 bases short, with 9 bases between. This CDR3 region has 12 residues. Germline lookup yields CDR1 SQVTM and CDR2 ANQGSEA. CDR3 amino acids: CSVETDGNTIYF. The CDR3 DNA follows: TGCAGCGTAGAGACAGATGGAAACACCATATATTTT.

This clone was recorded once. The CDR3, as DNA: TGTGCCAGCAGCTCCCACGGGATGGAGACCCAGTACTTC. This encodes CASSSHGMETQYF. V gene TRBV7-6 combines with J gene TRBJ2-5; tentatively, D is TRBD2 (5 bases). V lost 4 bases and J lost 5, with 11 bases in between. The CDR3 totals 13 residues. The V gene's germline CDR1 is SGHVS and CDR2 FNYEAQ. Based on the CDR3 plus reference TRBV7-6 and TRBJ2-5, the full variable domain is GAGVSQSPRYKVTKRGQDVALRCDPISGHVSLYWYRQALGQGPEFLTYFNYEAQQDKSGLPNDRFSAERPEGSISTLTIQRTEQRDSAMYRCASSSHGMETQYFGPGTRLLVL.

The table lists this clone with a few counts. The J gene is TRBJ1-3, the V gene TRBV5-4; weak D call: TRBD1 (5 bases). Germline loops: CDR1 SGHNT, CDR2 YYREEE (reference sequence). The CDR3 consists of 15 residues. Trimming cost V 1 base and J 2 bases, with 10 bases left between them. The CDR3 DNA reads as TGTGCCAGCAGCTTGAGGGGCCTGGCTGGAAACACCATATATTTT. It translates to CASSLRGLAGNTIYF. Complete variable domain (other parts from reference TRBV5-4 and TRBJ1-3): ETGVTQSPTHLIKTRGQQVTLRCSSQSGHNTVSWYQQALGQGPQFIFQYYREEENGRGNFPPRFSGLQFPNYSSELNVNALELDDSALYLCASSLRGLAGNTIYFGEGSWLTVV.

Comments on this clone: The germline gene is not matched at one end of the junction; a read error may be the cause. The rearrangement links TRBV4-2 to TRBJ2-7; 8 bases are a match to TRBD1. Germline-derived CDR1 and CDR2 are LGHNA and YNFKEQ. The CDR3 loop spans 15 amino acids. This chain's CDR3 is CASSQGQGSTYEQYF. The DNA of the CDR3 is TGTGCCAGCAGTCAAGGACAGGGAAGTACCTACGAGCAGTACTTC.

The chain carries TRBV5-1 and TRBJ1-3; TRBD1 agrees at 8 bases. The CDR3 sequence is 17 residues long. The ends lost 0 bases at V and 4 bases at J; junction bases unmatched: 9. CDR1 SGHRS and CDR2 YFSETQ come from the germline V gene. CDR3 sequence reads: CASSLATGQGTGNTIYF. For the CDR3, the DNA is TGCGCCAGCAGCTTGGCCACAGGACAGGGCACGGGAAACACCATATATTTT.

This clone was picked up a small number of times. The chain joins TRBV29-1 to TRBJ2-7; 9 bases are a match to TRBD1. In germline, CDR1 is SQVTM, CDR2 ANQGSEA. The CDR3 totals 12 residues. After removal of 6 bases from V and 6 bases from J, the junction contained 6 bases not matched to a gene. The chain's CDR3 is CSVGTGFGEQYF. The CDR3 region has the DNA TGCAGCGTGGGGACAGGGTTTGGCGAGCAGTACTTC.

In DNA form, the CDR3 reads TGTGCCAGCAGCTTATGGAGCGAGTACAATGAGCAGTTCTTC. Its translation is CASSLWSEYNEQFF. The V call is TRBV7-9, the J call TRBJ2-1; D is unclear. Per the germline V gene, CDR1 is SEHNR and CDR2 is FQNEAQ (reference sequence). This CDR3 region has 14 residues. V dropped 2 bases and J dropped 4 bases, with 9 bases sitting between them.

J is TRBJ2-3 and V is TRBV10-3; possibly TRBD1 for D (5 bases). CDR3 size: 14 residues. Germline V CDR1 and CDR2: ENHRY, SYGVKD. Trimming pared 2 bases from V and 6 bases from J, leaving 12 bases between. CDR3 nucleotide sequence: TGTGCCATCAGTGAGAAGGGGCAGTCGGATACGCAGTATTTT. Amino acid sequence: CAISEKGQSDTQYF.

The chain uses TRBV7-9 and TRBJ2-3; D gene unclear. The CDR3 is 15 residues long. Trimming stripped 1 base from V and 0 bases from J, with 8 bases between. Germline V gene data show CDR1 as SEHNR and CDR2 as FQNEAQ (reference sequence). The DNA for the CDR3 is TGTGCCAGCAGCTTAGGGGCTTCTAGCACAGATACGCAGTATTTT. Protein product: CASSLGASSTDTQYF. Supplemented by reference TRBV7-9 and TRBJ2-3, the full variable domain reads DTGVSQNPRHKITKRGQNVTFRCDPISEHNRLYWYRQTLGQGPEFLTYFQNEAQLEKSRLLSDRFSAERPKGSFSTLEIQRTEQGDSAMYLCASSLGASSTDTQYFGPGTRLTVL.

In its sample, this clone was seen once. The rearrangement joins TRBV4-1 to TRBJ2-7, with 7 bases that match TRBD1. This CDR3 has 16 residues. Germline loops: CDR1 MGHRA, CDR2 YSYEKL. V gave up 1 base and J gave up 4 bases; unmatched junction bases: 10. This CDR3 reads CASSQVTVQGSYEQYF. CDR3 coding DNA: TGCGCCAGCAGCCAAGTGACGGTACAGGGGTCGTACGAGCAGTACTTC.

The chain employs TRBV5-6 and TRBJ1-2; D is ambiguous. Per the germline V gene, CDR1 is SGHDT and CDR2 is YYEEEE. V was pared by 0 bases and J by 1 base, with 4 bases between. This CDR3 comprises 13 residues. CDR3 loop: CASSLDSNYGYTF. DNA of the CDR3: TGTGCCAGCAGCTTGGACAGTAACTATGGCTACACCTTC.